This entry lists 32 T cell receptor beta chains sequenced from one sample in a study of blood T cell repertoires in COVID-19 (dated by TCRdb to 2020 to 2021). The library relied on the immunoSEQ multiplex PCR assay. The immuneACCESS repertoire file appears here via TCRdb, limited to in-frame rearrangements. These files lack a portion of the clones; in checked studies, under half of the deficit traces to unresolved V genes, and the cause of the others is not known. The sample table lists approximately 92,000 clones, 80% of them with a count of one. The ten largest clones take up around 9% of the sample. The sample consisted of peripheral blood. The receptors come from a man over 45 who had recovered from COVID-19.

The rearrangement uses TRBV6-5 and TRBJ1-2; 8 bases are a match to TRBD1. The CDR3 has 15 amino acids. Unmatched junction bases numbered 11, after V lost 7 bases and J lost 4 bases. Germline assignment: CDR1 MNHEY and CDR2 SVGAGI. The CDR3 is CASISGQGRTYGYTF. CDR3 bases: TGTGCCAGCATCTCCGGACAGGGAAGAACCTATGGCTACACCTTC.

This clone came up once. The chain is built from TRBV5-1 and TRBJ2-1; D call uncertain. The CDR3 has 12 residues. V shed 1 base and J shed 8 bases, with 7 bases lying between them. Germline CDR1 and CDR2: SGHRS and YFSETQ. CDR3 coding DNA: TGCGCCAGCAGCTTGTCGTTCGATGAGCAGTTCTTC. Translation gives CASSLSFDEQFF.

The V call is TRBV28, the J call TRBJ2-3, with TRBD2 matching over 7 bases. Germline assignment: CDR1 MDHEN and CDR2 SYDVKM. V lost 7 bases and J lost 5; bases outside the gene matches: 3. The CDR3 consists of 12 residues. CDR3 bases: TGTGCCAGCATGGGAGGGGTAGATACGCAGTATTTT. Encoded protein: CASMGGVDTQYF.

This sequence joins TRBV5-1 and TRBJ2-7; the D gene is possibly TRBD2 (5 bases). Germline V gene sequence: CDR1 SGHRS, CDR2 YFSETQ. Trimming stripped 0 bases from V and 6 bases from J, with 10 bases between. This CDR3 spans 13 amino acids. CDR3 DNA: TGCGCCAGCAGCTTGGGTGCCGCGGGCGAGCAGTACTTC. Amino acid sequence: CASSLGAAGEQYF.

The J gene is TRBJ1-1, the V gene TRBV7-2; 10 nucleotides agree with TRBD1. The CDR3 is made up of 16 amino acids. V lost 5 bases to trimming and J lost 3 bases; unmatched junction nucleotides: 9. CDR1 and CDR2 (germline): SGHTA, FQGNSA. CDR3 DNA sequence: TGTGCCAGCAGCCGGACAGGGGGTAAGCATGACACTGAAGCTTTCTTT. Protein sequence: CASSRTGGKHDTEAFF.

V and J are TRBV24-1 and TRBJ1-1; D not certain. Between the trimmed V and J ends, which lost 2 bases and 6 bases, there was a span of 12 bases. Germline V gene data show CDR1 as KGHDR and CDR2 as SFDVKD. The CDR3 contains 14 residues. For the CDR3, the DNA is TGTGCCACCAGTGATTACGCGGGTATGCCTGAAGCTTTCTTT. Protein: CATSDYAGMPEAFF.

This chain uses TRBV18 with TRBJ1-3, with no clear D. This CDR3 is built from 15 residues. V dropped 2 bases and J dropped 0 bases, with 8 bases sitting between them. Germline CDR1 is KGHSH and CDR2 is LQKENI. Here the CDR3 DNA reads TGTGCCAGCTCACCATTGGGCCGCTCTGGAAACACCATATATTTT. Amino acid sequence: CASSPLGRSGNTIYF.

This chain connects TRBV4-3 to TRBJ1-2, with 9 nucleotides matching TRBD1. Trimming cost V 0 bases and J 1 base; bases outside gene matches: 6. This CDR3 is built from 17 residues. CDR1 LGHNA and CDR2 YSLEER come from the germline V gene. The CDR3 DNA sequence: TGCGCCAGCAGCCAAGAAGGGACAGGGATGTATAACTATGGCTACACCTTC. Translating it yields CASSQEGTGMYNYGYTF.

The gene calls are TRBV23-1 and TRBJ2-3; 8 positions agree with TRBD1. TRBV23-1 falls under the ORF class, with uncertain function. The V gene end was trimmed by 2 bases and the J gene end by 3 bases; junction bases not matched to a gene: 7. The CDR3 runs to 16 residues. The CDR3 DNA reads TGCGCCAGCAGTCAAATCGGGACAGGACGAACAGATACGCAGTATTTT. It codes for CASSQIGTGRTDTQYF.

The chain uses TRBV6-6 and TRBJ2-7; D is possibly TRBD1 (5 bases). The CDR3 length is 14 residues. Looked up from germline, CDR1 is MNHNY and CDR2 is SVGAGI (reference sequence). V lost 3 bases, J lost 5 bases, and 14 bases lay in between. The CDR3 reads CASSYRQRIHEQYF. The CDR3 nucleotides are TGTGCCAGCAGTTATCGACAGAGGATCCACGAGCAGTACTTC.

The gene calls are TRBV25-1 and TRBJ1-6, with D possibly TRBD1 on 6 matching bases. Between the trimmed V and J ends, which lost 5 bases and 8 bases, there was a span of 16 bases. The CDR3 runs 15 residues. Per germline, CDR1 MGHDK and CDR2 SYGVNS. CDR3 protein: CASSSNRAWDSPLHF. CDR3 nucleotide sequence: TGTGCCAGCAGTTCGAACAGGGCGTGGGATTCACCCCTCCACTTT.

This clone was found many times. The gene calls are TRBV14 and TRBJ2-2; D ambiguous. The ends were cut back, 1 base at V and 6 bases at J, with 12 bases in the middle. This CDR3 has 15 residues. CDR1 SGHDN and CDR2 FVKESK come from the germline V gene. CDR3 coding DNA: TGTGCCAGCAGCCAAGGAAGGTATCGGGCCGGGGAGCTGTTTTTT. Protein: CASSQGRYRAGELFF. Together with reference TRBV14 and TRBJ2-2, the CDR3 gives the full variable domain: EAGVTQFPSHSVIEKGQTVTLRCDPISGHDNLYWYRRVMGKEIKFLLHFVKESKQDESGMPNNRFLAERTGGTYSTLKVQPAELEDSGVYFCASSQGRYRAGELFFGEGSRLTVL.

The V and J genes are TRBV5-1 and TRBJ1-5; 7 bases fit TRBD1. Per germline, CDR1 SGHRS and CDR2 YFSETQ. This CDR3 has 15 amino acids. V shed 2 bases, J shed 5 bases, and the junction held 7 bases outside the gene matches. The CDR3 loop is CASSFIGGDDQPQHF. DNA of the CDR3: TGCGCCAGCAGCTTCATAGGGGGCGACGATCAGCCCCAGCATTTT.

The V and J genes are TRBV18 and TRBJ2-3, with a weak D call TRBD2 (5 bases). V was cut by 2 bases and J by 1 base, with 16 bases left in between. Germline CDR1 KGHSH, CDR2 LQKENI. The CDR3 runs to 17 residues. The CDR3 protein is CASSPLPPGMGTDTQYF. The CDR3 DNA sequence: TGTGCCAGCTCACCATTACCGCCCGGGATGGGCACAGATACGCAGTATTTT.

The table lists this clone with many counts. CDR3 bases: TGTGCCAGCAGCGTAGTCGAGGCGGGAGGACGAGGTGAGCAGTTCTTC. Its protein is CASSVVEAGGRGEQFF. The J gene is TRBJ2-1, the V gene TRBV9; 8 nucleotides agree with TRBD2. Losses at the gene ends were 0 bases for V and 9 bases for J; bases not matched to a gene: 11. Germline values: CDR1 SGDLS, CDR2 YYNGEE. This CDR3 spans 16 amino acids.

This chain connects TRBV6-1 to TRBJ2-3, with D unclear. The CDR3 contains 15 residues. Per the germline V gene, CDR1 is MNHNS and CDR2 is SASEGT. Between the trimmed V and J ends, which lost 0 bases and 2 bases, there was a span of 9 bases. CDR3 in amino acids: CASSEAVRFTDTQYF. Here the CDR3 DNA reads TGTGCCAGCAGTGAAGCTGTACGGTTCACAGATACGCAGTATTTT.

This chain links TRBV7-9 with TRBJ2-2, with TRBD2 matching over 7 bases. V dropped 2 bases and J dropped 5; count of bases not matched to a gene: 8. This CDR3 contains 16 residues. The V gene's germline CDR1 is SEHNR and CDR2 FQNEAQ (reference sequence). The CDR3 DNA sequence: TGTGCCAGCAGCTTAAAGGGCGGGAGCAGTACCGGGGAGCTGTTTTTT. Translated, it gives CASSLKGGSSTGELFF.

The chain links TRBV4-1 to TRBJ1-5; D is unresolved. CDR3 size: 13 residues. Trimming took off 0 bases at V and 4 bases at J, with 4 bases between the two ends. The germline gives CDR1 MGHRA, CDR2 YSYEKL. CDR3 in amino acids: CASSQDGNQPQHF. The CDR3 DNA sequence: TGCGCCAGCAGCCAAGACGGGAATCAGCCCCAGCATTTT.

The V and J genes are TRBV19 and TRBJ1-5, with a weak D call TRBD1 (6 bases). The CDR3 covers 17 residues. The V end was cut by 4 bases, the J end by 0 bases, with 16 bases between. Germline V gives CDR1 LNHDA, CDR2 SQIVND (reference sequence). The CDR3 sequence: CASSRKGKGDSNQPQHF. CDR3 coding DNA: TGTGCCAGTAGTAGAAAGGGTAAGGGGGATAGCAATCAGCCCCAGCATTTT.

The chain carries TRBV9 and TRBJ1-2; 8 nucleotides align to TRBD1. V lost 0 bases to trimming and J lost 6 bases; unmatched junction nucleotides: 7. The length of the CDR3 is 15 residues. Germline values: CDR1 SGDLS, CDR2 YYNGEE. CDR3 in DNA: TGTGCCAGCAGCGTAGAGGGCAGGGGGCGAGATGGCTACACCTTC. This gives the protein CASSVEGRGRDGYTF.

The V call is TRBV18, the J call TRBJ2-7; D gene unclear. The V end was cut by 2 bases, the J end by 6 bases, with 5 bases between. The CDR3 spans 11 residues. CDR1 KGHSH and CDR2 LQKENI come from the germline V gene. CDR3 DNA: TGTGCCAGCTCACCAAGCGTCGAGCAGTACTTC. Its translation is CASSPSVEQYF.

The rearrangement links TRBV15 to TRBJ2-2; 7 bases are a match to TRBD2. With V trimmed by 1 base and J by 3 bases, 2 bases remained unmatched. The CDR3 length is 15 residues. Germline V gene lookup returns CDR1 LNHNV and CDR2 YYDKDF (reference sequence). CDR3: CATSRGRGDTGELFF. In DNA form, the CDR3 reads TGTGCCACCAGCAGAGGTCGGGGGGACACCGGGGAGCTGTTTTTT.

Details on this clone: This specimen includes other DNA sequences encoding the same CDR3. The gene calls are TRBV12-3 or TRBV12-4 and TRBJ2-3; D gene ambiguous. The length of the CDR3 is 11 residues. The ends were cut back, 6 bases at V and 5 bases at J, with 6 bases in the middle. The CDR3 is CASSLRDTQYF. The DNA of the CDR3 is TGTGCCAGCAGCCTTCGAGATACGCAGTATTTT.

This clone has just a few counts. The CDR3 sequence is CASRWGQENSPLHF. The CDR3 nucleotides are TGTGCCAGCAGGTGGGGGCAGGAAAATTCACCCCTCCACTTT. The chain combines TRBV7-2 with TRBJ1-6, with D tentatively TRBD1 (6 bases). There are 14 residues in the CDR3. Trimming stripped 6 bases from V and 7 bases from J, with 13 bases between. The germline V gene encodes CDR1 SGHTA and CDR2 FQGNSA. The full variable domain, with the rest looked up from reference TRBV7-2 and TRBJ1-6, is GAGVSQSPSNKVTEKGKDVELRCDPISGHTALYWYRQSLGQGLEFLIYFQGNSAPDKSGLPSDRFSAERTGGSVSTLTIQRTQQEDSAVYLCASRWGQENSPLHFGNGTRLTVT.

This chain connects TRBV7-2 to TRBJ1-1; 7 positions agree with TRBD1. The junction had 10 bases not matched to a gene; V was cut back by 4 bases and J by 5 bases. Germline V gene lookup returns CDR1 SGHTA and CDR2 FQGNSA. The CDR3 consists of 15 residues. The CDR3 spells CASSSLAGGLTEAFF. The CDR3 DNA follows: TGTGCCAGCAGCTCACTGGCAGGGGGTCTGACTGAAGCTTTCTTT.

Many counts were recorded for this clone. The gene calls are TRBV7-9 and TRBJ2-1, with D maybe TRBD2 (5 bases). The V end was cut by 5 bases, the J end by 8 bases, with 16 bases between. Per germline, CDR1 SEHNR and CDR2 FQNEAQ (reference sequence). The CDR3 has 14 residues. CDR3 sequence reads: CASSRNGGSDEQFF. The CDR3 nucleotides read TGTGCCAGCAGCCGAAATGGTGGGAGCGATGAGCAGTTCTTC.

The J gene is TRBJ1-2, the V gene TRBV4-2; D ambiguous. V lost 1 base and J 6 bases, leaving 18 bases between the germline ends. CDR3 length equals 16 residues. In germline, CDR1 is LGHNA, CDR2 YNFKEQ. The CDR3, as DNA: TGTGCCAGCAGCCAAGTTAGCGGCAGGTTCAACGATGGCTACACCTTC. Protein sequence: CASSQVSGRFNDGYTF.

The DNA of the CDR3 is TGTGCCAGTAGTATAGTCGCGGGACAGGGAAGCTACGAGCAGTACTTC. Translated, it gives CASSIVAGQGSYEQYF. The chain combines TRBV19 with TRBJ2-7; 9 bases align to TRBD1. The CDR3 length is 16 residues. Germline V CDR1 and CDR2: LNHDA, SQIVND (reference sequence). The V gene end was trimmed by 1 base and the J gene end by 3 bases; junction bases not matched to a gene: 7.

The chain carries TRBV5-1 and TRBJ1-1; D is unresolved. Deletions cut 2 bases from V and 5 bases from J, with 10 bases between. The CDR3 sequence is 13 residues long. CDR1 and CDR2 (germline): SGHRS, YFSETQ. The CDR3 protein is CASSLWAGTEAFF. The CDR3 DNA reads TGCGCCAGCAGCTTATGGGCGGGGACTGAAGCTTTCTTT.

The chain recombines TRBV3-1 (or the pseudogene TRBV3-2) with TRBJ2-3; 14 bases are a match to TRBD2. CDR3 length: 17 residues. Germline assignment: CDR1 LGHDT and CDR2 YNNKEL (reference sequence). J gave up 6 bases and V 4 bases, and 9 bases lay outside the gene matches. In DNA, the CDR3 is TGTGCCAGCAGCCGAAGGGGACTAGCGGGAGTTTCTGATACGCAGTATTTT. It codes for CASSRRGLAGVSDTQYF.

The chain links TRBV18 to TRBJ2-1, with D possibly matching TRBD2 (5 bases). Trimming removed 6 bases at V and 7 bases at J, with 13 bases between. This CDR3 has 13 residues. Germline loops: CDR1 KGHSH, CDR2 LQKENI. The CDR3 loop reads CASSLGRENEQFF. CDR3 sequence (DNA): TGTGCCAGCTCCCTGGGAAGGGAGAATGAGCAGTTCTTC.

This rearrangement joins TRBV19 to TRBJ1-2, with no clear D. Germline CDR1 LNHDA, CDR2 SQIVND (reference sequence). V was pared by 1 base and J by 1 base, with 10 bases between. The CDR3 is 15 amino acids. CDR3 nucleotides: TGTGCCAGTAGTATAGGAAGAACACATAACTATGGCTACACCTTC. Protein product: CASSIGRTHNYGYTF.